The text below deals with one T cell receptor (beta chain). The sample comes from a study of T cell clonotyping in hematopoietic cell transplantation. CDR3 size: 13 residues. Germline V gives CDR1 SGDLS, CDR2 YYNGEE. With 0 bases removed from V and 4 bases from J, the gap between germline ends came to 8 bases. Clones were read by immunoSEQ multiplex PCR, and TCRdb kept only the in-frame ones, dropping some. Of approximately 15,000 clones in the sample, about 85% are singletons; the top ten hold 4% to 5%. V gene TRBV9 combines with J gene TRBJ2-7; D not resolved. This sample comprised PBMCs, obtained 100 days after allogeneic stem cell transplant. This receptor was identified in a male patient between 60 and 69 years old who had an allogeneic stem cell transplant from a related donor, so the T cells may come from the graft donor. Some clones in this sample may be carry-over from other donors' samples. The CDR3 sequence: CASSVAHGYEQYF. CDR3 in DNA: TGTGCCAGCAGCGTAGCTCATGGTTACGAGCAGTACTTC.